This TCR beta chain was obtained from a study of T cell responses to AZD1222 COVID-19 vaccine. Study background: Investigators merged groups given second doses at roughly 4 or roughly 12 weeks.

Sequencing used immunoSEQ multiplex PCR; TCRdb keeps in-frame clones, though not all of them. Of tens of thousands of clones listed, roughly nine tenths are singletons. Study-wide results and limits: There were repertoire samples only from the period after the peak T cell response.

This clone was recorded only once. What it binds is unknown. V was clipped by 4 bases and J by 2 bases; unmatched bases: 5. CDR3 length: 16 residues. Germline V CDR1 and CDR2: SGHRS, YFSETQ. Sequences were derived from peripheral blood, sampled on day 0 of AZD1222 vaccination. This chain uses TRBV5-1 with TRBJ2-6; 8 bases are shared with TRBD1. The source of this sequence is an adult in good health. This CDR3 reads CASSSAGGAGANVLTF. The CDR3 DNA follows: TGCGCCAGCAGCAGCGCAGGGGGCGCTGGGGCCAACGTCCTGACTTTC.